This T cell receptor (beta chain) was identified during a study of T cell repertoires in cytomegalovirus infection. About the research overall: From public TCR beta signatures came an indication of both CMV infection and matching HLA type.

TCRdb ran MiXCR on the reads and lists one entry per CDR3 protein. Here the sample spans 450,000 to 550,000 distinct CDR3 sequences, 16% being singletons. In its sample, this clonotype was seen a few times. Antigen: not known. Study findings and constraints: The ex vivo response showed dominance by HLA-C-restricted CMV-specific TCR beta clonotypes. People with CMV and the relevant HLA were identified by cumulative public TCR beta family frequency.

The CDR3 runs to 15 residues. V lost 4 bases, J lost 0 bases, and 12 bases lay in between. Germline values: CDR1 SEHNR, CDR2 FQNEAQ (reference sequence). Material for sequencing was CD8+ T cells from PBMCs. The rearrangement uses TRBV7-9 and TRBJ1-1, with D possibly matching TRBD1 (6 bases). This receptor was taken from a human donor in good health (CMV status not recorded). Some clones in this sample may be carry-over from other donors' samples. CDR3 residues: CASSSWTDMNTEAFF. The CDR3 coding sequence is TGTGCCAGCAGCTCCTGGACAGACATGAACACTGAAGCTTTCTTT.